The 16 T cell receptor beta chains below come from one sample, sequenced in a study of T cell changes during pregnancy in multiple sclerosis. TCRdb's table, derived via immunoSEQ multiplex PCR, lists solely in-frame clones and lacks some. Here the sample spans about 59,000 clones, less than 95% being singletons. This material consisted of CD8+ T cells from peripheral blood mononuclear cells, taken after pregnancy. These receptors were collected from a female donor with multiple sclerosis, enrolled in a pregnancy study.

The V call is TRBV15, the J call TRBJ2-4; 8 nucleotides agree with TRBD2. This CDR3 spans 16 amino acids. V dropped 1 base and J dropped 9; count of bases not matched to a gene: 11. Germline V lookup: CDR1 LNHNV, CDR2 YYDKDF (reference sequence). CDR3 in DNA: TGTGCCACCAGCAGAGGGACTAGCCAACAAGGGGGCATTCAGTACTTC. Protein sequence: CATSRGTSQQGGIQYF.

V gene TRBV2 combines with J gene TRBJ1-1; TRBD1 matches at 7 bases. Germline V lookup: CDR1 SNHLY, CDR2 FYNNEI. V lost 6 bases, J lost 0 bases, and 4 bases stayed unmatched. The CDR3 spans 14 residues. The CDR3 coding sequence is TGTGCCAGCAGGACAGGGCGGTTGAACACTGAAGCTTTCTTT. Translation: CASRTGRLNTEAFF.

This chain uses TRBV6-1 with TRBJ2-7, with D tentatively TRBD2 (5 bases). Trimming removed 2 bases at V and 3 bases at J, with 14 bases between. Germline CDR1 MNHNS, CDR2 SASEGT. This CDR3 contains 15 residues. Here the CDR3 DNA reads TGTGCCAGCAGTGAAAAAATGGGAGCAGACTACGAGCAGTACTTC. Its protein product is CASSEKMGADYEQYF.

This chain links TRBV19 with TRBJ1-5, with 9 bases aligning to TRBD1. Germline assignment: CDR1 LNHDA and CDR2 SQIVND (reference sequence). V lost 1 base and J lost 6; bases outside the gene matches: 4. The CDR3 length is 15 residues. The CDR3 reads CASSIGGTGTQPQHF. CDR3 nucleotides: TGTGCCAGTAGTATAGGCGGGACAGGGACTCAGCCCCAGCATTTT. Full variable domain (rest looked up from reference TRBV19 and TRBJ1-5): DGGITQSPKYLFRKEGQNVTLSCEQNLNHDAMYWYRQDPGQGLRLIYYSQIVNDFQKGDIAEGYSVSREKKESFPLTVTSAQKNPTAFYLCASSIGGTGTQPQHFGDGTRLSIL.

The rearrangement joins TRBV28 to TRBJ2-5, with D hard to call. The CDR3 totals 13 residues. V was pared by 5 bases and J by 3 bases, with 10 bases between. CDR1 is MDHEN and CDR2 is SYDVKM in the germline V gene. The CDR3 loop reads CASSLPVEETQYF. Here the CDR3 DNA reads TGTGCCAGCAGTCTTCCCGTAGAAGAGACCCAGTACTTC.

CDR3 sequence reads: CSADSGFHTDTQYF. DNA for the CDR3: TGCAGCGCGGATAGCGGTTTTCACACAGATACGCAGTATTTT. The genes are TRBV29-1 and TRBJ2-3; possible D gene TRBD2, 6 bases. Germline assignment: CDR1 SQVTM and CDR2 ANQGSEA. The CDR3 runs to 14 residues. V dropped 7 bases and J dropped 2 bases, with 16 bases sitting between them.

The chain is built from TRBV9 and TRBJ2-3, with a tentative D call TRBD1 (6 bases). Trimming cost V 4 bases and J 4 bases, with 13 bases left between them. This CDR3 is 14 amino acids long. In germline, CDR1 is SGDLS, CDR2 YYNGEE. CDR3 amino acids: CASSKSGDPDTQYF. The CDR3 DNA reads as TGTGCCAGCAGCAAATCAGGGGACCCAGATACGCAGTATTTT.

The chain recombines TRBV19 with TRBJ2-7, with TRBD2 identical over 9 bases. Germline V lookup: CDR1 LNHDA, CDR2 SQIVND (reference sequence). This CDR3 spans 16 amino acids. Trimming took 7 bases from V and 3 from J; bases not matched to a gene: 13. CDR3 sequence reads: CASTSPSSGDYYEQYF. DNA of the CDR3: TGTGCCAGTACCTCACCCTCTAGCGGGGACTACTACGAGCAGTACTTC.

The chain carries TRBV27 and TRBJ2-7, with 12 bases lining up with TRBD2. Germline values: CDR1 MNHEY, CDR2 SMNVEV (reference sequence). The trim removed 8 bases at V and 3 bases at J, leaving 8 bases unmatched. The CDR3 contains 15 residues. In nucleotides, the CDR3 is TGTGCCAGCGGCACGACTAGCGGGGGTCGCTACGAGCAGTACTTC. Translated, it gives CASGTTSGGRYEQYF.

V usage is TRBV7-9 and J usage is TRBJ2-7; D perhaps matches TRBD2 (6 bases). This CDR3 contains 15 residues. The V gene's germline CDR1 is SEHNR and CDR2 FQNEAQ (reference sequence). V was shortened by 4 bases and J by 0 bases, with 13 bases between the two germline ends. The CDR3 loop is CASSSTSRSSYEQYF. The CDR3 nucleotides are TGTGCCAGCAGCTCCACTAGCCGGAGCTCCTACGAGCAGTACTTC.

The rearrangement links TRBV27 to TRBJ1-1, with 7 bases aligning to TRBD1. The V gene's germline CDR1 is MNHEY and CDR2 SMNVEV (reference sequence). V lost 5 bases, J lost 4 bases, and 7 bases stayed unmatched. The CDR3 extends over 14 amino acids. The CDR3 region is CASSPVDRVTEAFF. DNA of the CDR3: TGTGCCAGCAGTCCCGTTGACAGGGTCACTGAAGCTTTCTTT.

The chain's CDR3 is CASGGELARQETQYF. CDR3 nucleotides: TGCGCCAGCGGGGGTGAACTAGCGCGTCAAGAGACCCAGTACTTC. The chain joins TRBV5-1 to TRBJ2-5; 7 bases fit TRBD2. The CDR3 runs to 15 residues. The germline CDR1 and CDR2 sequences are SGHRS and YFSETQ. The ends lost 7 bases at V and 2 bases at J; junction bases unmatched: 11.

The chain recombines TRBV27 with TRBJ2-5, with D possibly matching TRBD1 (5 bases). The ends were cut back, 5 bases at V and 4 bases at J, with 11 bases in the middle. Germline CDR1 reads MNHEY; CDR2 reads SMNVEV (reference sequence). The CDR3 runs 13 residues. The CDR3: CASSGTGLETQYF. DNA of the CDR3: TGTGCCAGCAGTGGCACAGGTTTAGAGACCCAGTACTTC.

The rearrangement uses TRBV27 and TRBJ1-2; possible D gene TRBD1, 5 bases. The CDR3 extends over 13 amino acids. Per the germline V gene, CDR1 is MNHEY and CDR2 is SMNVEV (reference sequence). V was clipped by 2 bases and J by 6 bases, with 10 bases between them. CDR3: CASSLGGAHGYTF. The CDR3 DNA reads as TGTGCCAGCAGTTTAGGAGGGGCACATGGCTACACCTTC.

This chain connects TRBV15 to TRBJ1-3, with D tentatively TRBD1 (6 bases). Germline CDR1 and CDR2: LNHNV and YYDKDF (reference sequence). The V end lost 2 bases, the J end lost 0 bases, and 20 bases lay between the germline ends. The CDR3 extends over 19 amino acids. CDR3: CATSRRGFGQGRSGNTIYF. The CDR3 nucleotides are TGTGCCACCAGCAGAAGGGGATTCGGGCAGGGGCGCTCTGGAAACACCATATATTTT.

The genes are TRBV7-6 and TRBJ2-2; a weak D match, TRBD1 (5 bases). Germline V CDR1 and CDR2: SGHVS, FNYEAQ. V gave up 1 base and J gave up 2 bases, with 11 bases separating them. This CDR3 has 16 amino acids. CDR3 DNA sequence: TGTGCCAGCAGCTTAGGTGGGGCGACAAACACCGGGGAGCTGTTTTTT. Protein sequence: CASSLGGATNTGELFF.